The source of this T cell receptor beta chain is a study of blood T cell repertoires in COVID-19. Turning to the study itself: Samples representing acute and convalescent COVID-19 were sourced from the United States, Italy and Spain. The analysed material was cDNA or gDNA that came from T cells, B-cell-depleted T cells, or PBMCs.

There are 15 residues in the CDR3. J gave up 7 bases and V 1 base, and 10 bases lay outside the gene matches. From germline, CDR1 is LNHNV and CDR2 YYDKDF (reference sequence). In the original workflow: Scientists estimated how many nucleated cells there were by amplifying reference gene primers. TCRdb keeps only in-frame clones here, not all; method: immunoSEQ multiplex PCR. The V and J calls and clone size come from that table; D and trimming were worked out from the DNA. The table shows fewer than 350,000 clones, with about nine tenths occurring only once. Seattle patient enrollment occurred during active infection, with longitudinal follow-up thereafter.

This chain links TRBV15 with TRBJ2-7; 7 positions agree with TRBD1. The sample comprised peripheral blood. This TCR was recovered from a woman aged 25 to 45 with COVID-19, enrolled during active disease. CDR3 nucleotide sequence: TGTGCCACCAGCAGAGCTGAGACAGGGATAAGAGAGCAGTACTTC. It yields the protein CATSRAETGIREQYF. The variable domain in full, completed from reference TRBV15 and TRBJ2-7, reads DAMVIQNPRYQVTQFGKPVTLSCSQTLNHNVMYWYQQKSSQAPKLLFHYYDKDFNNEADTPDNFQSRRPNTSFCFLDIRSPGLGDTAMYLCATSRAETGIREQYFGPGTRLTVT.